This T cell receptor beta chain emerged from a study of control samples from healthy donors and cancer patients. Some clones are missing from TCRdb's copy, which holds only in-frame ones; the method was immunoSEQ multiplex PCR. The sample has about 89,000 clones, about 89% seen once; the top ten hold about 21%. Trimming at V came to 3 bases and at J to 4 bases, leaving 11 bases not matched to a gene. CDR3 length: 16 amino acids. Germline V CDR1 and CDR2: LNHDA, SQIVND (reference sequence). The sequencing sample was made of blood. The source of this sequence is a young man in good health. This chain links TRBV19 with TRBJ1-2, with 7 bases that match TRBD1. CDR3 in DNA: TGTGCCAGTAGTATCCGAGGGGGCGCCTATGCCTATGGCTACACCTTC. This translates into CASSIRGGAYAYGYTF.